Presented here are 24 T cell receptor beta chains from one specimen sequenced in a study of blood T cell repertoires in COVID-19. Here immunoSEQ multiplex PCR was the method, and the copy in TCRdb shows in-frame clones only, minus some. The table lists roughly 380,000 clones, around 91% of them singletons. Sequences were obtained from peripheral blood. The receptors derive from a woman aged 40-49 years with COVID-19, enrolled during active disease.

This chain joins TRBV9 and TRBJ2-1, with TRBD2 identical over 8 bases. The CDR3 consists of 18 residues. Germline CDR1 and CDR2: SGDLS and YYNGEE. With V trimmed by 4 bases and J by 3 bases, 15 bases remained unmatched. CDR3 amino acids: CASSPPLTGGGLYNEQFF. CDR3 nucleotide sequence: TGTGCCAGCAGCCCACCACTCACCGGGGGGGGCCTCTACAATGAGCAGTTCTTC.

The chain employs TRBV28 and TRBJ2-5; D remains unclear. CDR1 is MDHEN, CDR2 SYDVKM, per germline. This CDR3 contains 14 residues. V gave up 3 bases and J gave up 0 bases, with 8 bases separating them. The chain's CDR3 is CASSLAGYQETQYF. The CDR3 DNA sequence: TGTGCCAGCAGTTTGGCCGGGTACCAAGAGACCCAGTACTTC.

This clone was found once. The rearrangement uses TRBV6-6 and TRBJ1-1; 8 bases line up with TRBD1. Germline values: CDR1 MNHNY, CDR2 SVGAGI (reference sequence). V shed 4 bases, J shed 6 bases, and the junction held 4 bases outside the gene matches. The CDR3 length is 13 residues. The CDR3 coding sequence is TGTGCCAGCAGTTTCAGGGGGCAGTCTGAAGCTTTCTTT. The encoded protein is CASSFRGQSEAFF.

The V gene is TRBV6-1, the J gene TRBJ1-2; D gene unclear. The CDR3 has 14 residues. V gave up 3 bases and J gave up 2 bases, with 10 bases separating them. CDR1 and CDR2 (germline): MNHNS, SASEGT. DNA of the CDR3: TGTGCCAGCAGTGACGTCAGAACCAACTATGGCTACACCTTC. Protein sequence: CASSDVRTNYGYTF.

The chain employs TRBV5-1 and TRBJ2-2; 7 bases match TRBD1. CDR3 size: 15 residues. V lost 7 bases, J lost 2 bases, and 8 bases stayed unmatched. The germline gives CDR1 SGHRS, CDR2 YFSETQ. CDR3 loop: CASFNRGVNTGELFF. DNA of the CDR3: TGCGCCAGCTTTAACAGGGGAGTAAACACCGGGGAGCTGTTTTTT.

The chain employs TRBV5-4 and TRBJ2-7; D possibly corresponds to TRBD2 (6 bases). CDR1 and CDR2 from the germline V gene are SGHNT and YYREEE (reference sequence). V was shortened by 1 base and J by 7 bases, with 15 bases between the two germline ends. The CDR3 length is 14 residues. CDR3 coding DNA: TGTGCCAGCAGCTTGTGGAGGGTATCGGATGAGCAGTACTTC. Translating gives CASSLWRVSDEQYF.

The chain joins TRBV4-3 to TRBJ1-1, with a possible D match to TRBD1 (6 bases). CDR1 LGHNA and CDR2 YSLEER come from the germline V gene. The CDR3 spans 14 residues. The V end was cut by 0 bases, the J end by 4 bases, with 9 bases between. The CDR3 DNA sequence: TGCGCCAGCAGCCAAGATTACAGGGCCACTGAAGCTTTCTTT. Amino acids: CASSQDYRATEAFF.

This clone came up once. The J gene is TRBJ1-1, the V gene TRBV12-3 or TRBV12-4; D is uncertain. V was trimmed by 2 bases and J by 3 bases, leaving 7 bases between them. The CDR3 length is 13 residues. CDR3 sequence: CASSLMYYTEAFF. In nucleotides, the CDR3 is TGTGCCAGCAGTTTAATGTACTACACTGAAGCTTTCTTT.

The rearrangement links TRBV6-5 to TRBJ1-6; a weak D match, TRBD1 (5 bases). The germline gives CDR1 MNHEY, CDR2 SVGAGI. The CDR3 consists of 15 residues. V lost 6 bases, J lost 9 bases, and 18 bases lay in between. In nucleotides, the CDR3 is TGTGCCAGCAGCGATAACGTTAAAAGGGGTTCACCCCTCCACTTT. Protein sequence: CASSDNVKRGSPLHF.

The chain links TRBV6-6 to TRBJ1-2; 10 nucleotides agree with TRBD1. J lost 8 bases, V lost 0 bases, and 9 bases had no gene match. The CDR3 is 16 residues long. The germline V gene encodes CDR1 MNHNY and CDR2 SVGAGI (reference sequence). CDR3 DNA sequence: TGTGCCAGCAGTTACTCGATGGACAGGGGGAAGTCGGGCTACACCTTC. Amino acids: CASSYSMDRGKSGYTF.

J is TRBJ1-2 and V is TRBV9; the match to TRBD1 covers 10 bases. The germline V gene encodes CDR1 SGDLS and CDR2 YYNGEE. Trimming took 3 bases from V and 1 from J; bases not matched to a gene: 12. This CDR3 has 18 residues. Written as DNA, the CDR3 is TGTGCCAGCAGCGCAGGGACAGGGGCCTATAAAGTTAACTATGGCTACACCTTC. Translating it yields CASSAGTGAYKVNYGYTF.

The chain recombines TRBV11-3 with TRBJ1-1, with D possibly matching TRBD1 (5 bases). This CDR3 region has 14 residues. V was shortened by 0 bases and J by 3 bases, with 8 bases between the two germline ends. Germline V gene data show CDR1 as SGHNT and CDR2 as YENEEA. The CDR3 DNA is TGTGCCAGCAGCTTAGAGTCCAGGGACACTGAAGCTTTCTTT. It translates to CASSLESRDTEAFF.

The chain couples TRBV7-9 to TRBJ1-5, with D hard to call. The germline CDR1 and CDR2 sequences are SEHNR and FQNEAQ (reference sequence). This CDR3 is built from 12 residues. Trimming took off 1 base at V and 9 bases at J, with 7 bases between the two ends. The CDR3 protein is CASSLESRPQHF. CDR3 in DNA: TGTGCCAGCAGCTTAGAGTCCAGGCCCCAGCATTTT.

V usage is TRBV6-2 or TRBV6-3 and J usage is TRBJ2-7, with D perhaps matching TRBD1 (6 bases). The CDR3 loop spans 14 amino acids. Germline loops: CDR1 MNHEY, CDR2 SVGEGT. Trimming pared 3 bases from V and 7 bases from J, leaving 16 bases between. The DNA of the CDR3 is TGTGCCAGCAGTTATGCCAGGGGCTTGGGGGAGCAGTACTTC. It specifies CASSYARGLGEQYF.

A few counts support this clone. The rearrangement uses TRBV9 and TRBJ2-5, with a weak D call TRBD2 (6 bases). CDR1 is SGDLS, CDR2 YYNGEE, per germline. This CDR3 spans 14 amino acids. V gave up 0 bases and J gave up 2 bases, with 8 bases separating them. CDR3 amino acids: CASSVGAGQETQYF. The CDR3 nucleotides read TGTGCCAGCAGCGTAGGGGCGGGACAAGAGACCCAGTACTTC.

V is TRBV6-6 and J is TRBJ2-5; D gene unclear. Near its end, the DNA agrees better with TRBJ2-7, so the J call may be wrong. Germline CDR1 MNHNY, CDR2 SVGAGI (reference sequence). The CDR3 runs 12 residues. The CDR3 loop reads CASRAGSYEQYF. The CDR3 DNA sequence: TGTGCCAGCAGGGCCGGGTCCTACGAGCAGTACTTC.

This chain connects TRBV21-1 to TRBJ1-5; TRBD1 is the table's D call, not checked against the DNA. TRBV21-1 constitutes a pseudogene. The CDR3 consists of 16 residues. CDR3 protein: CASSKAQGQNPEPQHF. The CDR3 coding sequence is TGTGCCAGCAGCAAAGCGCAGGGACAAAACCCTGAGCCCCAGCATTTT.

CDR3 nucleotides: TGTGCCAGTAGTATTTGGCAGGGCTACGAGCAGTACTTC. Translation gives CASSIWQGYEQYF. This chain links TRBV19 with TRBJ2-7, with D possibly TRBD1 on 5 matching bases. The germline V and J ends were trimmed by 3 bases and 3 bases, with 9 bases remaining between them. The germline CDR1 and CDR2 sequences are LNHDA and SQIVND (reference sequence). The CDR3 covers 13 residues.

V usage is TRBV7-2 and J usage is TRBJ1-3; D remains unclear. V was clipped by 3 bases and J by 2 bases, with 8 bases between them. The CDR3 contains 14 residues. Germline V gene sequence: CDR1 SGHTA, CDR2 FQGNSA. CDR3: CASSFGEAGNTIYF. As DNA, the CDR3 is TGTGCCAGCAGCTTCGGGGAGGCTGGAAACACCATATATTTT.

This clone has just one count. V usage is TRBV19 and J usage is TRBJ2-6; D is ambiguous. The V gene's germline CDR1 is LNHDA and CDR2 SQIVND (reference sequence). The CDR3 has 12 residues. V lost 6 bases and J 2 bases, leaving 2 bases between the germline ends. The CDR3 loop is CASSAGANVLTF. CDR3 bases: TGTGCCAGTAGCGCTGGGGCCAACGTCCTGACTTTC.

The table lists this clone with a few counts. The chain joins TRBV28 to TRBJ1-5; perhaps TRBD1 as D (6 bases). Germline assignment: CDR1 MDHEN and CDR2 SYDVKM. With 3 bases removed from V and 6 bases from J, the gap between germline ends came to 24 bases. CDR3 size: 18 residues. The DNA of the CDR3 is TGTGCCAGCAGTTTCCCGAGGGGGACCGGACTCCGGGGTCAGCCCCAGCATTTT. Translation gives CASSFPRGTGLRGQPQHF.

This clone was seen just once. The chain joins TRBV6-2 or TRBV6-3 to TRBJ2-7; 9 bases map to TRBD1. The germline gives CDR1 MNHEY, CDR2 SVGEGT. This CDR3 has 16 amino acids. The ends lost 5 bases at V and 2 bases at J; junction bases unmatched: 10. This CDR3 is CASSPTRDRVPYEQYF. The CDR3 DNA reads TGTGCCAGCAGTCCCACCCGGGACAGGGTCCCCTACGAGCAGTACTTC.

As DNA, the CDR3 is TGTGCCAGCTCACGACTAGCGTCCTACAATGAGCAGTTCTTC. Protein: CASSRLASYNEQFF. The rearrangement uses TRBV18 and TRBJ2-1; the match to TRBD2 covers 8 bases. The CDR3 loop spans 14 amino acids. Germline CDR1 is KGHSH and CDR2 is LQKENI. V shed 4 bases, J shed 1 base, and the junction held 0 bases outside the gene matches.

The DNA of the CDR3 is TGTGCCAGCAGCACGCTCGGACAGGGGATCCCCTATAACTATGGCTACACCTTC. This codes for CASSTLGQGIPYNYGYTF. The chain recombines TRBV9 with TRBJ1-2; the match to TRBD1 covers 9 bases. Trimming at V came to 4 bases and at J to 1 base, leaving 14 bases not matched to a gene. The length of the CDR3 is 18 residues. CDR1 and CDR2 (germline): SGDLS, YYNGEE.